This TCR beta chain was retrieved from a study of PD-L1 blockade in urothelial cancer. For the study at large: Reported median T cell count for blood samples was around 150,000.

V gave up 0 bases and J gave up 1 base, with 8 bases separating them. There are 15 residues in the CDR3. Germline loops: CDR1 SGHDN, CDR2 FVKESK. Time point here: peripheral blood 6 weeks after treatment start. Patients in the study were battling locally advanced or metastatic urothelial carcinoma. TCRdb's copy holds only in-frame clones and misses some; the assay was immunoSEQ multiplex PCR. Among tens of thousands of clones listed, about 90% were seen once. The material was PBMCs, obtained around atezolizumab (anti-PD-L1) treatment. J is TRBJ2-3 and V is TRBV14, with D uncertain. The sequence derives from a man aged 65 to 85 with urothelial cancer. The CDR3 nucleotides read TGTGCCAGCAGCCAAGATCGGAGCGGCACAGATACGCAGTATTTT. Encoded protein: CASSQDRSGTDTQYF.